This TCR beta chain was sequenced in a study of cytomegalovirus exposure and HLA in healthy donors. General study results and limits: There was a cluster of highly shared sequence variants that was likely a sequencing artifact.

The sample holds one count of this clone. Its antigen is undetermined. V lost 5 bases to trimming and J lost 6 bases; unmatched junction nucleotides: 9. The CDR3 runs to 16 residues. Per germline, CDR1 LNHDA and CDR2 SQIVND (reference sequence). The PCR made use of 60 Vbeta and 13 Jbeta primers. Repertoires were generated with immunoSEQ multiplex PCR, while TCRdb's copy carries only in-frame clones and drops some. The sample contains 150,000 to 200,000 clones, 81% of which appear only once. This sequence originates from a man aged 18 to 29 in good health and CMV-seronegative. The V call is TRBV19, the J call TRBJ2-7; 14 positions agree with TRBD2. Sequencing was done on a sample of PBMCs. The CDR3 DNA follows: TGTGCCAGTAGTGAGGGGACTAGCGGGAGTCCGTCCGAGCAGTACTTC. Translating gives CASSEGTSGSPSEQYF.